This T cell receptor beta chain was identified in a study of shared clonotypes between healthy human individuals. Study conclusions and caveats: Naive subsets, compared against memory subsets, generally had larger estimated richness values.

The CDR3 is 18 residues long. V gave up 0 bases and J gave up 0 bases, with 17 bases separating them. Germline V gene sequence: CDR1 SGHNT, CDR2 YYREEE (reference sequence). The assay was immunoSEQ multiplex PCR, and TCRdb's table has in-frame clones only and misses some. Of 2 million to 2.5 million clones in the sample, 95% were seen once. Healthy and HIV-negative, the adult donors had no recent acute infections or vaccinations. About this clone itself: Its target is not known.

The V gene is TRBV5-4, the J gene TRBJ2-3; no definite D call. Sequencing was done on a sample of naive CD4+ T cells sorted from blood. Described subset: CD45RA+ positively selected. The TCR sequence derives from a man aged 18 to 29 in good health. CDR3 region: CASSLGAWGSSSTDTQYF. For the CDR3, the DNA is TGTGCCAGCAGCTTGGGGGCCTGGGGATCATCTAGCACAGATACGCAGTATTTT.